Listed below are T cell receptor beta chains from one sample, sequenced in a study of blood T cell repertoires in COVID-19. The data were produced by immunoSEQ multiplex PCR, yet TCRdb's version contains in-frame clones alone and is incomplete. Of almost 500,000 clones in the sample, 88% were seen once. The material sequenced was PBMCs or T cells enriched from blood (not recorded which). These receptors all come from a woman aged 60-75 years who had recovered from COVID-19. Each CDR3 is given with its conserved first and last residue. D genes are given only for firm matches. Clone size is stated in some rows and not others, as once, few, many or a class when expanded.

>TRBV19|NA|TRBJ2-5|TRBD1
TGTGCCAGTAGTTCTTCCGGGACAGGGACAGAGACCCAGTACTTC
CASSSSGTGTETQYF
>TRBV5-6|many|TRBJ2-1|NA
TGTGCCAGCACCTTCTTCTCCGGTGTGGGCAACAATGAGCAGTTCTTC
CASTFFSGVGNNEQFF
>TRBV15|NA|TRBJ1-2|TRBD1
TGTGCCACCACCGACCGGACAGGGGGGGCGATTTATGGCTACACCTTC
CATTDRTGGAIYGYTF
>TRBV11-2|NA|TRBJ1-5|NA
TGTGCCAGCAGCTTAGGCGGACACTCCAATCAGCCCCAGCATTTT
CASSLGGHSNQPQHF
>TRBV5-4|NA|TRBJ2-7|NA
TGTGCCAGCAGCTTGGACAGCCGTGGGGGGGAGCAGTACTTC
CASSLDSRGGEQYF
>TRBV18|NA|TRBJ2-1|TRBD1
TGTGCCAGCTCCGTCGGGACAGGGGAGAATGAGCAGTTCTTC
CASSVGTGENEQFF
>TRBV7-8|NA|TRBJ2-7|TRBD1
TGTGCCAGCAGCTTAGGTAGGGGACAGGCTTCCTACGAGCAGTACTTC
CASSLGRGQASYEQYF
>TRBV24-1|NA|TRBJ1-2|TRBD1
TGTGCCACCAGTGACCCTCCGGACAGGTATAACTATGGCTACACCTTC
CATSDPPDRYNYGYTF
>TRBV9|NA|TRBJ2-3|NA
TGTGCCAGTGGCGGGCCTAGATCTAGCACAGATACGCAGTATTTT
CASGGPRSSTDTQYF
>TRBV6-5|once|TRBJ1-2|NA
TGTGCCAGCAGTTACTTCGGGGGTAGAGGCTACACCTTC
CASSYFGGRGYTF
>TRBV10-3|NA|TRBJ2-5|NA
TGTGCCATCAGTGACCCTATCCCGACAGATTATGAGACCCAGTACTTC
CAISDPIPTDYETQYF
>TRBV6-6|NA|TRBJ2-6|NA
TGTGCCAGCAGTCCTCGACAGGTCCCCTCTGGGGCCAACGTCCTGACTTTC
CASSPRQVPSGANVLTF
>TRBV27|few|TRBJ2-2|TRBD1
TGTGCCAGCAGAGCGGCAGGGGGAAGGGAGCTGTTTTTT
CASRAAGGRELFF
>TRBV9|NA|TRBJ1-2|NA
TGTGCCAGCAGCGTAGGAGTGAGTAACTATGGCTACACCTTC
CASSVGVSNYGYTF
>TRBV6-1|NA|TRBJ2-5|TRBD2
TGTGCCAGCAGTGAAGCCCTCGGACTAGCGCAGACCCAGTACTTC
CASSEALGLAQTQYF
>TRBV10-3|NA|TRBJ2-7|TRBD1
TGTGCCATCAGTGAGTCCCGGACAGGATACGAGCAGTACTTC
CAISESRTGYEQYF
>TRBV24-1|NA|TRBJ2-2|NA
TGTGCCACCAGTGATTTGCGTGCGGGGGCCGGACCCGGGGAGCTGTTTTTT
CATSDLRAGAGPGELFF
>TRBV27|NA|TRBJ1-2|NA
TGTGCCAGCAGTTTAAAGATCGGCTATGGCTACACCTTC
CASSLKIGYGYTF
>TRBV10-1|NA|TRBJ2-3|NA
TGCGCCAGCGGAGACAGGAAGACAGATACGCAGTATTTT
CASGDRKTDTQYF
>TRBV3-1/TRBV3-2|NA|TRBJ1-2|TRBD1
TGTGCCAGCAGCCAAAGACAGGGGGTGGGCTACACCTTC
CASSQRQGVGYTF
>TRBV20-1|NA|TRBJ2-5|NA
TGCAGTGCTAAGGGGTTAGAGACCCAGTACTTC
CSAKGLETQYF
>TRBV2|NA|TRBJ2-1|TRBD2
TGTGCCAGCAGAAGGGGGACTAGCGTGAGAAATGAGCAGTTCTTC
CASRRGTSVRNEQFF
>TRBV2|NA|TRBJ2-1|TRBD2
TGTGCCAGCGCGACTAGCGGGGGGACGAGCTCCTACAATGAGCAGTTCTTC
CASATSGGTSSYNEQFF
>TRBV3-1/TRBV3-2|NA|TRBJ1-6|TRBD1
TGTGCCAGCGTTCGGACAGGGGTATCGAATTCACCCCTCCACTTT
CASVRTGVSNSPLHF
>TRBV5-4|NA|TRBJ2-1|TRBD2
TGTGCCAGCAGCTTTGGGACTAGCGGGGACTACAATGAGCAGTTCTTC
CASSFGTSGDYNEQFF
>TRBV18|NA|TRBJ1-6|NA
TGTGCCAGCTCACCAGCAGGGCTGAGCTCCTATAATTCACCCCTCCACTTT
CASSPAGLSSYNSPLHF
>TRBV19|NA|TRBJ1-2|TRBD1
TGTGCCAGTAGATACGGACAGGGCTATGGCTACACCTTC
CASRYGQGYGYTF
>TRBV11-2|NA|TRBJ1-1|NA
TGTGCCAGCAGCTTAGACAGGATCGAAGCTTTCTTT
CASSLDRIEAFF
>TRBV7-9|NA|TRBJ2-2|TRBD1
TGTGCCAGCAGCCCCGTGAGGACAGGGTCGTACGGGGAGCTGTTTTTT
CASSPVRTGSYGELFF
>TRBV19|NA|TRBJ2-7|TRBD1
TGTGCCAGTAGACAGACAGGGGCTGGAGTGTACTACGAGCAGTACTTC
CASRQTGAGVYYEQYF
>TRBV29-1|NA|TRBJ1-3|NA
TGCAGCGTTGAAGCTGGCCAGTCTGGAAACACCATATATTTT
CSVEAGQSGNTIYF
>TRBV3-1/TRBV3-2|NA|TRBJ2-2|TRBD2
TGTGCCAGCAGCTCGGGGGGGCCCGGGGAGCTGTTTTTT
CASSSGGPGELFF
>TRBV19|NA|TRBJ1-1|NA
TGTGCCAGTAACGACAGGAACACTGAAGCTTTCTTT
CASNDRNTEAFF
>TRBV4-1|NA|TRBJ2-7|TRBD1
TGCGCCAGCAGCCAAGTAAACCGGGACAGGGGCTACGAGCAGTACTTC
CASSQVNRDRGYEQYF
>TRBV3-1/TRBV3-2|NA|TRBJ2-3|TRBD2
TGTGCCAGCAGCCAAGGACTAGCCCCTGGCACAGATACGCAGTATTTT
CASSQGLAPGTDTQYF
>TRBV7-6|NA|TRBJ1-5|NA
TGTGCCAGCACCCCTGAGGCCCAGCATTTT
CASTPEAQHF
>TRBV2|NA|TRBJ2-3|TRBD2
TGTGCCAGCAGTGTAGAGAGAGATCTAGCGGACACAGATACGCAGTATTTT
CASSVERDLADTDTQYF
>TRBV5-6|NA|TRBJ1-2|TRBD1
TGTGCCAGCAGCTTGGTCTCCCTTCGAGGACAGGGCCTTTCTGGCTACACCTTC
CASSLVSLRGQGLSGYTF
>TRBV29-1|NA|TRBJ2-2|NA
TGCAGCGTGACCGGGGAGGACGATGCTTACGACACCGGGGAGCTGTTTTTT
CSVTGEDDAYDTGELFF
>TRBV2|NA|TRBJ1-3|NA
TGTGCCAGCAGGGGGCTAAGCTCTGGAAACACCATATATTTT
CASRGLSSGNTIYF
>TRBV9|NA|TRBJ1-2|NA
TGTGCCAGCAGCGTCAGTGACAGGCCGAACTATGGCTACACCTTC
CASSVSDRPNYGYTF
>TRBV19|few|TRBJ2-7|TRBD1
TGTGCCAGTAGTCTGGGACAGGGAAGAGGCGAGCAGTACTTC
CASSLGQGRGEQYF
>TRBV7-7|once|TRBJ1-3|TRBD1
TGTGCCAGCAGCGCGACAGGGGCTTCTGGAAACACCATATATTTT
CASSATGASGNTIYF
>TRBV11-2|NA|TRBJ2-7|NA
TGTGCCAGCAGCTTCCAACCACCTTTATACGGCGAGCAGTACTTC
CASSFQPPLYGEQYF
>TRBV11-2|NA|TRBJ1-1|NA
TGTGCCAGCAGCTTAGTAACAGGGAACACTGAAGCTTTCTTT
CASSLVTGNTEAFF
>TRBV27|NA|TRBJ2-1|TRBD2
TGTGCCAGCAGTTTAAGGACTAGCGGGCCAACGGGACCCTACAATGAGCAGTTCTTC
CASSLRTSGPTGPYNEQFF
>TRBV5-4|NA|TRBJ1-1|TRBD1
TGTGCCAGCAGCTTGGCCGGGGGGACAGGAACTGAAGCTTTCTTT
CASSLAGGTGTEAFF
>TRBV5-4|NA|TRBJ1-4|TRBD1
TGTGCCAGCAGCTTGGGCCAGGGGGAAAATGAAAAACTGTTTTTT
CASSLGQGENEKLFF
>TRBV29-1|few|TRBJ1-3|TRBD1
TGCAGCGCCCGACAGGGTGGAAACACCATATATTTT
CSARQGGNTIYF
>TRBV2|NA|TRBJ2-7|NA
TGTGCCAGCAGCCCCCTCTCACCAGGCCCCCGGGGCTACGAGCAGTACTTC
CASSPLSPGPRGYEQYF
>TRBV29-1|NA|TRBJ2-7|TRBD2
TGCAGCGTTGATCTGGGGAGGGACGAGCAGTACTTC
CSVDLGRDEQYF
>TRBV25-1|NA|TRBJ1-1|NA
TGTGCCAGCGCTCAGGGTACGGGCACTGAAGCTTTCTTT
CASAQGTGTEAFF
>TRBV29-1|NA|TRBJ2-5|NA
TGCAGCGCAGACGAGGAGCAAGAGACCCAGTACTTC
CSADEEQETQYF
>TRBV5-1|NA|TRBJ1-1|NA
TGCGCCAGCAGCCGACCGGGACTGGGAAACACTGAAGCTTTCTTT
CASSRPGLGNTEAFF